This TCR beta chain was captured by sequencing in a study of regulatory T cells in long-lasting Graves disease. Noted time point: persistent/refractory GD, antithyroid drugs over 5 years with positive TRAb. The authors made the TCR library using RNA they extracted from PBMCs. Building of the TCR beta libraries involved iRepertoire HTBI primers and Arm-PCR of CDR3 regions. TCRdb reprocessed the multiplex PCR reads with MiXCR, giving one entry per CDR3 protein. The repertoire has 650,000 to 700,000 distinct CDR3 sequences, 25% to 35% of them found once; the top ten carry roughly 40%. Germline CDR1 reads SQVTM; CDR2 reads ANQGSEA. This CDR3 spans 10 amino acids. V was trimmed by 0 bases and J by 11 bases, leaving 8 bases between them.

The chain is built from TRBV29-1 and TRBJ2-7; D is unresolved. This sequence was found in a female donor with Graves disease. The specimen comprised peripheral blood mononuclear cells (PBMCs), sampled when the disease was refractory, from a patient treated with antithyroid drugs. The CDR3 coding sequence is TGCAGCGTTGAAGACGGCTATGAGTACTTC. Translating gives CSVEDGYEYF.